This T cell receptor beta chain originates from a study of T cells in Graves' hyperthyroidism and ophthalmopathy. Study-level points and caveats: Researchers found most expanded thyroid clonotypes above 0.001 in blood as well.

CDR3 length equals 16 residues. The V end lost 2 bases, the J end lost 6 bases, and 17 bases lay between the germline ends. Germline loops: CDR1 MDHEN, CDR2 SYDVKM. TCR beta CDR3 sequences were amplified from RNA transcripts. With the HTBI primer set, the TCR CDR3 went through a first round of RT-PCR. TCRdb re-called the multiplex PCR reads with MiXCR, one entry per CDR3 protein. The table records hundreds of thousands of distinct CDR3 sequences, about 12% of them present only once. This clonotype was seen at least ten times. Antigen unknown. The source is a woman aged 18-30 years with Graves' hyperthyroidism. This chain links TRBV28 with TRBJ2-1; D assignment may be TRBD1 or TRBD2 (6 bases each). Sequenced: blood. CDR3 nucleotides: TGTGCCAGCAGTTTAGGGGGGCCTCCCCTTCTCAATGAGCAGTTCTTC. This encodes CASSLGGPPLLNEQFF.